The rows below give T cell receptor beta chains drawn from one sample of a study of T cells after posttransplantation cyclophosphamide. The repertoire was sequenced with immunoSEQ multiplex PCR; TCRdb's copy has only in-frame clones and lacks some. This repertoire shows some 6,000 clones, approximately 80% found once; its top ten account for 2.5% to 3.5%. The source material was CD4+ T cells sorted from blood, sampled roughly 350 days after allogeneic stem cell transplant with posttransplant cyclophosphamide. The receptors here all came from a male patient between 50 and 60 years old who received an allogeneic stem cell transplant from a related donor and was CMV-positive. Some of the T cells might come from the graft donor. Each CDR3 is given with its conserved first and last residue. A D gene is named only where the DNA matches it firmly. Part of the rows lack a size; the others show once, few, many or a class for expanded clones.

clone_size j_call d_call v_call cdr3_nt cdr3_aa
- TRBJ1-6 - TRBV29-1 TGCAGCGTGAGGGAGCAAGAAAATTCACCCCTCCACTTT CSVREQENSPLHF
few TRBJ2-7 TRBD1 TRBV7-2 TGTGCCAGCAGCTTAGTAGGGGACAGGGCCGACGAGCAGTACTTC CASSLVGDRADEQYF
- TRBJ1-2 TRBD1 TRBV6-1 TGTGCCAGCAGTGGGGCAGGGGGCGTTGGCTACACCTTC CASSGAGGVGYTF
- TRBJ1-5 - TRBV6-5 TGTGCCAGCGGGTACAGGGTCAATCAGCCCCAGCATTTT CASGYRVNQPQHF
once TRBJ2-2 - TRBV18 TGTGCCAGCTCACCTAAAAGGGGCACCGGGGAGCTGTTTTTT CASSPKRGTGELFF
- TRBJ1-6 - TRBV2 TGTGCCAGCGAAGTCTACAATTCACCCCTCCACTTT CASEVYNSPLHF
- TRBJ1-4 - TRBV29-1 TGCAGCGTCGGGTCCTCGGGTAATGAAAAACTGTTTTTT CSVGSSGNEKLFF
few TRBJ2-5 TRBD1 TRBV5-1 TGCGCCAGCAGCCTAAGCCCAGGGGGCCAAGAGACCCAGTACTTC CASSLSPGGQETQYF
few TRBJ1-5 TRBD1 TRBV27 TGTGCCAGCAGTTTACTTCAGGGGGGCCAGCCCCAGCATTTT CASSLLQGGQPQHF
few TRBJ2-3 TRBD1 TRBV19 TGTGCCAGTACAAAGAAAATAGGACAGGGTGTCACAGATACGCAGTATTTT CASTKKIGQGVTDTQYF
- TRBJ1-3 TRBD1 TRBV6-1 TGTGCCAGCAGTGAAGCGACCTTACAGGGGACTGGGGGAAACACCATATATTTT CASSEATLQGTGGNTIYF
- TRBJ1-5 - TRBV6-6 TGTGCCAGCAGTGCCAGGGTTCCTAGCAATCAGCCCCAGCATTTT CASSARVPSNQPQHF
- TRBJ2-7 TRBD2 TRBV4-1 TGCGCCAGCAGCCATAGGGGCGGGAGGGAATCCTACGAGCAGTACTTC CASSHRGGRESYEQYF
- TRBJ1-4 TRBD1 TRBV6-1 TGTGCCAGCAAATCGGGGGGACAGGGCTATGAAAAACTGTTTTTT CASKSGGQGYEKLFF
- TRBJ2-3 TRBD2 TRBV6-6 TGTGCCAGCCTTCCGCGGGAGGGTGGGACAGATACGCAGTATTTT CASLPREGGTDTQYF
- TRBJ2-1 TRBD1 TRBV5-1 TGCGCCAGCAGCTCCGGGACAGGGGGTCCCTACAATGAGCAGTTCTTC CASSSGTGGPYNEQFF
- TRBJ2-3 TRBD1 TRBV7-6 TGTGCCAGCAGTCGCTTTGAGCCGGGACAGGGGACGGATACGCAGTATTTT CASSRFEPGQGTDTQYF
- TRBJ2-2 - TRBV12-5 TGTGCTAGTGGAAAGAGGAACACCGGGGAGCTGTTTTTT CASGKRNTGELFF
- TRBJ2-7 TRBD1 TRBV5-4 TGTGCCAGCAGCACAGGGGGGTTAGGCTACGAGCAGTACTTC CASSTGGLGYEQYF
- TRBJ1-1 - TRBV5-5 TGTGCCAGCAGCTTGGTTGGGTTTACCCCAGGGATGAACACTGAAGCTTTCTTT CASSLVGFTPGMNTEAFF
- TRBJ2-7 TRBD2 TRBV10-3 TGTGCCATCAGCCTTAGCGGGGCTAGTGACGAGCAGTACTTC CAISLSGASDEQYF
- TRBJ2-6 - TRBV7-9 TGTGCCAGCAGCTTAAGCCCCTCTGGGGCCAACGTCCTGACTTTC CASSLSPSGANVLTF